Listed here are 16 T cell receptor beta chains from one sample, sequenced in a study of vaccination effects on CD4 cells after COVID-19. Their target antigens are unknown. The table came from immunoSEQ multiplex PCR; TCRdb's copy has only in-frame clones and leaves some out. The sample holds roughly 24,000 clones, more than 60% seen once. With the ViraFEST assay, the study expanded antigen-specific CD4+ T cells using viral peptide pools, then sequenced them. CD4+ T cell isolation took place after nine to eleven days of culture. Vaccination of participants consisted of two doses of either the BNT162b2 or mRNA-1273 vaccine. The specimen was CD4+ T cells from PBMCs cultured with HCoV-NL63 spike peptides, collected after COVID-19 vaccination. Source of these receptors: a human donor who received a COVID-19 vaccine.

V and J are TRBV5-5 and TRBJ2-1; D unclear. V was cut by 5 bases and J by 3 bases, with 12 bases left in between. Germline V gives CDR1 SGHKS, CDR2 YYEKEE (reference sequence). The CDR3 contains 14 residues. CDR3 sequence: CASRPGTLYNEQFF. The CDR3 nucleotides read TGTGCCAGCAGACCAGGTACACTCTACAATGAGCAGTTCTTC.

This clone was counted once. This chain uses TRBV10-3 with TRBJ2-5; D assignment may be TRBD1 or TRBD2 (5 bases each). V lost 0 bases and J lost 5, with 10 bases in between. CDR1 is ENHRY and CDR2 is SYGVKD in the germline V gene. The CDR3 is made up of 14 amino acids. The CDR3 sequence: CAISESTWGETQYF. The CDR3 DNA follows: TGTGCCATCAGTGAGTCGACGTGGGGGGAGACCCAGTACTTC.

This clone has just one count. The chain uses TRBV2 and TRBJ1-4, with 9 bases aligning to TRBD1. Germline CDR1 reads SNHLY; CDR2 reads FYNNEI. Trimming cost V 6 bases and J 10 bases; bases outside gene matches: 9. The CDR3 contains 14 residues. The CDR3 spells CASRPGQGSGKLFF. CDR3 nucleotides: TGTGCCAGCAGGCCGGGACAGGGATCTGGAAAACTGTTTTTT.

This clone was picked up a small number of times. DNA for the CDR3: TGTGCTAGTGGGCGGGGGGAGTACACCGGGGAGCTGTTTTTT. Its protein product is CASGRGEYTGELFF. The chain couples TRBV12-5 to TRBJ2-2, with TRBD2 matching 8 bases. Germline loops: CDR1 LGHNT, CDR2 FRNRAP. The V segment lost 6 bases and the J segment 3 bases; nucleotides outside the gene matches: 3. The CDR3 consists of 14 residues.

The V and J genes are TRBV28 and TRBJ1-5; TRBD1 might be the D (5 bases). Germline V gives CDR1 MDHEN, CDR2 SYDVKM. Trimming cost V 3 bases and J 7 bases, with 16 bases left between them. CDR3 size: 15 residues. This CDR3 reads CASSFVTRVRQPQHF. In DNA form, the CDR3 reads TGTGCCAGCAGTTTCGTGACCAGGGTTCGGCAGCCCCAGCATTTT.

The chain uses TRBV19 and TRBJ1-1; D is unclear. Germline V lookup: CDR1 LNHDA, CDR2 SQIVND (reference sequence). V was clipped by 4 bases and J by 2 bases, with 8 bases between them. The CDR3 is 13 amino acids. The CDR3 bases are TGTGCCAGTAGTACCAGGTTCAACACTGAAGCTTTCTTT. This gives the protein CASSTRFNTEAFF. The whole variable domain, filled in from reference TRBV19 and TRBJ1-1, reads DGGITQSPKYLFRKEGQNVTLSCEQNLNHDAMYWYRQDPGQGLRLIYYSQIVNDFQKGDIAEGYSVSREKKESFPLTVTSAQKNPTAFYLCASSTRFNTEAFFGQGTRLTVV.

J is TRBJ2-2 and V is TRBV6-5; D tentatively fits TRBD1 or TRBD2 (5 bases each). The CDR3 extends over 16 amino acids. Trimming left V 0 bases short and J 3 bases short, with 11 bases between. Germline CDR1 reads MNHEY; CDR2 reads SVGAGI. The CDR3 spells CASSYSTVGDTGELFF. The DNA of the CDR3 is TGTGCCAGCAGTTACTCGACTGTGGGGGACACCGGGGAGCTGTTTTTT.

This clone was detected once. This chain uses TRBV12-5 with TRBJ2-1, with 9 bases aligning to TRBD2. V lost 3 bases to trimming and J lost 2 bases; unmatched junction nucleotides: 5. In germline, CDR1 is LGHNT, CDR2 FRNRAP. CDR3 length: 16 amino acids. DNA of the CDR3: TGTGCTAGTGGTTTCCCCGGGACTAGCCCCTACAATGAGCAGTTCTTC. It yields the protein CASGFPGTSPYNEQFF.

The chain has TRBV3-1 (or the pseudogene TRBV3-2) and TRBJ2-7; the match to TRBD1 covers 8 bases. Germline CDR1 LGHDT, CDR2 YNNKEL (reference sequence). V shed 0 bases, J shed 3 bases, and the junction held 4 bases outside the gene matches. The CDR3 totals 15 residues. CDR3 bases: TGTGCCAGCAGCCAAGATGTGGACAGGGACTACGAGCAGTACTTC. Encoded protein: CASSQDVDRDYEQYF.

The chain links TRBV28 to TRBJ1-1; D is possibly TRBD1 (6 bases). The CDR3 is made up of 14 amino acids. The germline gives CDR1 MDHEN, CDR2 SYDVKM. V was cut by 5 bases and J by 0 bases, with 10 bases left in between. The CDR3 DNA sequence: TGTGCCAGCAGTACCGGACAGATGAACACTGAAGCTTTCTTT. Its protein is CASSTGQMNTEAFF.

The chain couples TRBV5-1 to TRBJ2-3; D is possibly TRBD1 (5 bases). The germline V gene has CDR1 SGHRS and CDR2 YFSETQ. The length of the CDR3 is 16 residues. Trimming left V 0 bases short and J 0 bases short, with 11 bases between. CDR3 sequence: CASSLAAGYSTDTQYF. The CDR3 DNA reads as TGCGCCAGCAGCTTGGCGGCAGGGTATAGCACAGATACGCAGTATTTT.

This chain joins TRBV5-6 and TRBJ2-6; D not resolved. Trimming pared 0 bases from V and 0 bases from J, leaving 7 bases between. CDR3 length: 16 amino acids. The germline V gene encodes CDR1 SGHDT and CDR2 YYEEEE. CDR3 in amino acids: CASSLGPVSGANVLTF. The CDR3 DNA sequence: TGTGCCAGCAGCTTGGGCCCGGTCTCTGGGGCCAACGTCCTGACTTTC.

A single count supports this clone. The V call is TRBV2, the J call TRBJ1-5; possible D gene TRBD1, 5 bases. The length of the CDR3 is 15 residues. Trimming removed 0 bases from V and 4 bases from J, with 10 bases in between. Germline CDR1 reads SNHLY; CDR2 reads FYNNEI. In nucleotides, the CDR3 is TGTGCCAGCAGTGAAGCGGGGCAGATAAATCAGCCCCAGCATTTT. Its translation is CASSEAGQINQPQHF.

This chain connects TRBV28 to TRBJ2-7; no definite D call. Germline CDR1 and CDR2: MDHEN and SYDVKM. The CDR3 loop spans 16 amino acids. V was pared by 2 bases and J by 5 bases, with 19 bases between. CDR3 amino acids: CASSLDWLKTRDEQYF. As DNA, the CDR3 is TGTGCCAGCAGTTTAGATTGGCTAAAAACCCGGGACGAGCAGTACTTC. The full variable domain, completed using reference TRBV28 and TRBJ2-7, is DVKVTQSSRYLVKRTGEKVFLECVQDMDHENMFWYRQDPGLGLRLIYFSYDVKMKEKGDIPEGYSVSREKKERFSLILESASTNQTSMYLCASSLDWLKTRDEQYFGPGTRLTVT.

This clone appeared once. The genes are TRBV19 and TRBJ1-5; no reliable D call. The CDR3 sequence is 12 residues long. CDR1 LNHDA and CDR2 SQIVND come from the germline V gene (reference sequence). Trimming stripped 8 bases from V and 2 bases from J, with 7 bases between. The chain's CDR3 is CASRGGNQPQHF. In nucleotides, the CDR3 is TGTGCCAGTCGGGGTGGCAATCAGCCCCAGCATTTT.

The CDR3 is CASSRTGYGYTF. The CDR3 DNA follows: TGTGCCAGCAGCAGGACAGGATATGGCTACACCTTC. This chain joins TRBV6-5 and TRBJ1-2; 7 bases are shared with TRBD1. J lost 5 bases, V lost 6 bases, and 3 bases had no gene match. This CDR3 region has 12 residues. Germline CDR1 MNHEY, CDR2 SVGAGI.